Presented here are 11 T cell receptor beta chains from one specimen sequenced in a study of early T cells in non-severe SARS-CoV-2 infection. TCRdb called the 5' RACE reads again in MiXCR, with one record for every CDR3 protein. This sample yields roughly 50,000 distinct CDR3 sequences, of which about a tenth are seen a single time; about 16% belongs to the top ten. The specimen sequenced was whole blood. The receptors were gathered from an adult who was a healthcare worker with PCR-confirmed SARS-CoV-2 infection or an uninfected control (not recorded which).

This clonotype was detected many times. V and J are TRBV29-1 and TRBJ2-1; tentative D call: TRBD2 (6 bases). CDR1 and CDR2 from the germline V gene are SQVTM and ANQGSEA. This CDR3 is 16 amino acids long. Trimming shortened V by 3 bases and J by 10 bases, and 25 bases separated the two germline ends. CDR3 region: CSVEGVRDWTVREQFF. The CDR3 bases are TGCAGCGTTGAGGGGGTGCGGGACTGGACCGTTCGGGAGCAGTTCTTC.

This clonotype occurred a few times. This sequence joins TRBV27 and TRBJ1-4, with 8 bases matching TRBD1. From germline, CDR1 is MNHEY and CDR2 SMNVEV (reference sequence). This CDR3 comprises 15 residues. J lost 7 bases, V lost 5 bases, and 9 bases had no gene match. CDR3: CASSLQGARGEKLFF. The CDR3 DNA reads TGTGCCAGCAGTCTTCAGGGGGCGCGGGGTGAAAAACTGTTTTTT. The full variable domain, completed using reference TRBV27 and TRBJ1-4, is EAQVTQNPRYLITVTGKKLTVTCSQNMNHEYMSWYRQDPGLGLRQIYYSMNVEVTDKGDVPEGYKVSRKEKRNFPLILESPSPNQTSLYFCASSLQGARGEKLFFGSGTQLSVL.

This clonotype was found a few times. The rearrangement links TRBV24-1 to TRBJ2-2; D is undetermined. Germline-derived CDR1 and CDR2 are KGHDR and SFDVKD. This CDR3 has 11 residues. The V end lost 9 bases, the J end lost 6 bases, and 7 bases lay between the germline ends. CDR3 residues: CATQTAGELFF. In nucleotides, the CDR3 is TGTGCCACCCAGACGGCCGGGGAGCTGTTTTTT.

This clonotype was seen ten or more times. This chain uses TRBV10-3 with TRBJ2-3; D uncertain. Trimming shortened V by 4 bases and J by 6 bases, and 11 bases separated the two germline ends. Looked up from germline, CDR1 is ENHRY and CDR2 is SYGVKD. The CDR3 covers 13 residues. For the CDR3, the DNA is TGTGCCATCAGTGTTGTGAGCAGCGATACGCAGTATTTT. Its translation is CAISVVSSDTQYF.

This clonotype has at least ten counts. V is TRBV11-2 and J is TRBJ2-2; a possible D gene is TRBD1 (5 bases). Germline V gene data show CDR1 as SGHAT and CDR2 as FQNNGV. Trimming cost V 3 bases and J 0 bases, with 8 bases left between them. This CDR3 spans 15 amino acids. The CDR3 region has the DNA TGTGCCAGCAGCTTCGGCAGGGCGAACACCGGGGAGCTGTTTTTT. Translated: CASSFGRANTGELFF. The entire variable domain, with the rest obtained from reference TRBV11-2 and TRBJ2-2, is as follows: EAGVAQSPRYKIIEKRQSVAFWCNPISGHATLYWYQQILGQGPKLLIQFQNNGVVDDSQLPKDRFSAERLKGVDSTLKIQPAKLEDSAVYLCASSFGRANTGELFFGEGSRLTVL.

This clonotype was recorded many times. The chain links TRBV6-2 or TRBV6-3 to TRBJ2-5, with a tentative D call TRBD1 (5 bases). Trimming shortened V by 5 bases and J by 0 bases, and 13 bases separated the two germline ends. Germline CDR1 MNHEY, CDR2 SVGEGT. The CDR3 extends over 15 amino acids. CDR3: CASSDQTANQETQYF. CDR3 bases: TGTGCCAGCAGTGACCAGACAGCTAACCAAGAGACCCAGTACTTC.

In its sample, this clonotype was seen many times. This chain joins TRBV4-3 and TRBJ2-7; maybe TRBD2 (5 bases). The CDR3 has 13 residues. Germline V gene data show CDR1 as LGHNA and CDR2 as YSLEER. Between the trimmed V and J ends, which lost 0 bases and 6 bases, there was a span of 9 bases. Written as DNA, the CDR3 is TGCGCCAGCAGCCAAGAAGGACTCTCCGAGCAGTACTTC. Its protein product is CASSQEGLSEQYF.

This clonotype occurred many times. The chain links TRBV29-1 to TRBJ1-2, with 10 nucleotides matching TRBD1. The CDR3 has 11 amino acids. Germline CDR1 SQVTM, CDR2 ANQGSEA. V dropped 7 bases and J dropped 6; count of bases not matched to a gene: 2. DNA for the CDR3: TGCAGCGGCGGACAGGGGGATGGCTACACCTTC. Translation gives CSGGQGDGYTF.

This clonotype was detected ten times or more. The CDR3 here is CASRSYSGVRSYEQYF. The CDR3 region has the DNA TGTGCCAGCAGATCCTATAGCGGGGTGCGCTCCTACGAGCAGTACTTC. The rearrangement joins TRBV6-2 or TRBV6-3 to TRBJ2-7; 8 bases are shared with TRBD2. CDR3 length equals 16 residues. V dropped 6 bases and J dropped 0; count of bases not matched to a gene: 10. Germline V gives CDR1 MNHEY, CDR2 SVGEGT.

Notes on this clonotype: A much bigger clone sits one base away, suggesting this may be a read error. CDR3 bases: TGTGCCAGCAGTTTCCAGACAGATACGCAGTATTTT. It translates to CASSFQTDTQYF. V gene TRBV28 combines with J gene TRBJ2-3; D ambiguous. V was cut by 3 bases and J by 3 bases, with 4 bases left in between. CDR3 length: 12 amino acids. CDR1 and CDR2 (germline): MDHEN, SYDVKM.

This clonotype appeared many times. V is TRBV20-1 and J is TRBJ2-1; no definite D call. Trimming took 2 bases from V and 8 from J, leaving 10 bases between them. This CDR3 is built from 12 residues. The germline gives CDR1 DFQATT, CDR2 SNEGSKA (reference sequence). The CDR3 is CSARSSRHEQFF. The CDR3, as DNA: TGCAGTGCTAGATCCAGCCGACATGAGCAGTTCTTC.